Below, 6 T cell receptor beta chains from the same sample are listed, as sequenced in a study of T cell changes during pregnancy in multiple sclerosis. Sequencing was performed with immunoSEQ multiplex PCR; in TCRdb, only in-frame clones are kept and a portion is missing. The table has 64,000 or so clones, 95% to 97% seen once. Source: CD8+ T cells from peripheral blood mononuclear cells, taken after pregnancy. The receptors were gathered from a female donor with multiple sclerosis, enrolled in a pregnancy study.

This clone was observed a single time. The rearrangement uses TRBV27 and TRBJ2-2; tentatively, D is TRBD1 (6 bases). This CDR3 has 13 residues. Germline CDR1 is MNHEY and CDR2 is SMNVEV (reference sequence). Trimming removed 2 bases from V and 7 bases from J, with 8 bases in between. The CDR3 sequence is CASSLLQGGELFF. The CDR3 nucleotides read TGTGCCAGCAGTTTACTACAGGGCGGGGAGCTGTTTTTT.

CDR3 protein: CASSLGLVAYEQYF. The CDR3 coding sequence is TGCGCCAGCAGCCTGGGACTAGTCGCCTACGAGCAGTACTTC. V gene TRBV4-3 combines with J gene TRBJ2-7, with 8 bases identical to TRBD2. The J segment lost 2 bases and the V segment lost 4 bases, leaving 4 bases of the junction unmatched. Germline V gene data show CDR1 as LGHNA and CDR2 as YSLEER. The CDR3 runs 14 residues.

The chain uses TRBV28 and TRBJ2-5; 9 positions agree with TRBD2. With V trimmed by 5 bases and J by 1 base, 2 bases remained unmatched. This CDR3 contains 14 residues. CDR1 is MDHEN and CDR2 is SYDVKM in the germline V gene. CDR3 sequence reads: CASSLTSGQETQYF. As DNA, the CDR3 is TGTGCCAGCAGTCTGACTAGCGGCCAAGAGACCCAGTACTTC.

The chain employs TRBV27 and TRBJ2-1; perhaps TRBD2 as D (5 bases). With 6 bases removed from V and 1 base from J, the gap between germline ends came to 16 bases. Germline V lookup: CDR1 MNHEY, CDR2 SMNVEV (reference sequence). The CDR3 is made up of 16 amino acids. CDR3: CASRRFGEGSYNEQFF. CDR3 bases: TGTGCCAGCAGGCGTTTCGGGGAAGGGTCCTACAATGAGCAGTTCTTC.

This chain's CDR3 is CASSVLGSGNEQFF. CDR3 nucleotide sequence: TGTGCCAGCAGTGTTCTCGGGTCGGGCAATGAGCAGTTCTTC. The chain joins TRBV6-1 to TRBJ2-1, with D unresolved. The CDR3 has 14 amino acids. Looked up from germline, CDR1 is MNHNS and CDR2 is SASEGT. V lost 4 bases to trimming and J lost 6 bases, with 13 bases between them.

V is TRBV20-1 and J is TRBJ2-3, with D tentatively TRBD2 (5 bases). The germline gives CDR1 DFQATT, CDR2 SNEGSKA (reference sequence). The CDR3 extends over 11 amino acids. With 8 bases removed from V and 4 bases from J, the gap between germline ends came to 10 bases. CDR3 sequence reads: CSFLRADTQYF. The CDR3, as DNA: TGCAGTTTTTTGAGGGCAGATACGCAGTATTTT.